The sequence of this T cell receptor (beta chain) was determined in a study of cytotoxic CD8 clonotypes in ibrutinib-treated CLL. The wider study: Sequencing produced an average of around 260,000 productive templates and 94,082 productive rearrangements per sample.

The source of about 2 micrograms of genomic DNA for TCR beta libraries was cryopreserved PBMCs. From germline, CDR1 is SGHNT and CDR2 YYREEE (reference sequence). V dropped 9 bases and J dropped 4 bases, with 11 bases sitting between them. The CDR3 loop spans 12 amino acids. The sequencing depth, 1 in 200,000 to 1 in 1 million T cells, was the target. The assay was immunoSEQ multiplex PCR, and TCRdb's table has in-frame clones only and misses some. The profile covers 130,000 or so clones, with around four fifths appearing a single time and about 3.5% taken by the ten largest. Material: PBMCs, obtained after 24 months of ibrutinib treatment. This clonotype originated in a human donor with chronic lymphocytic leukemia. The chain links TRBV5-4 to TRBJ2-1; D could derive from TRBD1 or TRBD2 (5 bases each). The chain's CDR3 is CATQGRYNEQFF. In nucleotides, the CDR3 is TGTGCCACCCAGGGACGGTACAATGAGCAGTTCTTC.